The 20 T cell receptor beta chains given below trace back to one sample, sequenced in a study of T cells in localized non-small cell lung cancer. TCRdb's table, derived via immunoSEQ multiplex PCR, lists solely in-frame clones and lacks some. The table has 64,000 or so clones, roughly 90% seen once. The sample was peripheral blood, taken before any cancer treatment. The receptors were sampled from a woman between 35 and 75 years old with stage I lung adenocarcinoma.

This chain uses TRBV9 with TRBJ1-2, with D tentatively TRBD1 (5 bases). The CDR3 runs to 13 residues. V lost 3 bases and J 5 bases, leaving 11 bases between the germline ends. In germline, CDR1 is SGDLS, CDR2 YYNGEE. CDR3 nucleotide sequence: TGTGCCAGCAGCGGGACAAGGACTTATGGCTACACCTTC. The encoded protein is CASSGTRTYGYTF.

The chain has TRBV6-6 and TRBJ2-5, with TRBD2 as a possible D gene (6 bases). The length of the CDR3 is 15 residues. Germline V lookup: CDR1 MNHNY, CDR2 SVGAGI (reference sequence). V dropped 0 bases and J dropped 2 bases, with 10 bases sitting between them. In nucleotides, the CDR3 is TGTGCCAGCAGTTACTCGGTCAGCGGGCAAGAGACCCAGTACTTC. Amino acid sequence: CASSYSVSGQETQYF.

The CDR3 nucleotides are TGTGCCAGCTCACCACAGGGGGGTAACACTGAAGCTTTCTTT. Amino acid sequence: CASSPQGGNTEAFF. The J gene is TRBJ1-1, the V gene TRBV18; TRBD1 is a possible D gene (6 bases). Trimming removed 1 base from V and 2 bases from J, with 8 bases in between. CDR3 length: 14 amino acids. Germline assignment: CDR1 KGHSH and CDR2 LQKENI.

The CDR3 spells CASSSEPGGAGETQYF. DNA of the CDR3: TGTGCCAGCAGTTCCGAACCAGGGGGCGCGGGAGAGACCCAGTACTTC. The V and J genes are TRBV6-5 and TRBJ2-5, with TRBD1 matching over 8 bases. Germline assignment: CDR1 MNHEY and CDR2 SVGAGI. The CDR3 has 16 amino acids. V was pared by 4 bases and J by 4 bases, with 11 bases of the junction left unmatched.

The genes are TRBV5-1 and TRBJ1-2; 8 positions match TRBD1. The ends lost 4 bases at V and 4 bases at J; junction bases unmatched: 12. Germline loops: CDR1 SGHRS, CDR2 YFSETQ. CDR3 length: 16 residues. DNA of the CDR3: TGCGCCAGCAGCCAAAACTCAGGGGGCCTCGGCTATGGCTACACCTTC. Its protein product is CASSQNSGGLGYGYTF.

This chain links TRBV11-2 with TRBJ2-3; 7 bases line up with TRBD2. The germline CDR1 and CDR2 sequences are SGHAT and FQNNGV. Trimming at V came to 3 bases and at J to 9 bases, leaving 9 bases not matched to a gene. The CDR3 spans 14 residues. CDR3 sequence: CASSFGLGGRTQYF. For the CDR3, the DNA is TGTGCCAGCAGCTTCGGCTTGGGGGGGAGGACGCAGTATTTT.

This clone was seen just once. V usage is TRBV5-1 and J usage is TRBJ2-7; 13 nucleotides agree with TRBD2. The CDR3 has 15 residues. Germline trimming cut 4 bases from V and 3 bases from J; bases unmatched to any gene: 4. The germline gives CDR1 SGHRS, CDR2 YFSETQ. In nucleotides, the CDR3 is TGCGCCAGCAGCCGGACTAGCGGGGGCAACTACGAGCAGTACTTC. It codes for CASSRTSGGNYEQYF.

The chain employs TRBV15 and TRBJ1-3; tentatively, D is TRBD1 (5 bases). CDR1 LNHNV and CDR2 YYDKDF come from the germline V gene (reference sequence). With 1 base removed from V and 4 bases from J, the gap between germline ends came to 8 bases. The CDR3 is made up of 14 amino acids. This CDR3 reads CATSRAGWGNTIYF. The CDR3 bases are TGTGCCACCAGCAGAGCAGGGTGGGGAAACACCATATATTTT.

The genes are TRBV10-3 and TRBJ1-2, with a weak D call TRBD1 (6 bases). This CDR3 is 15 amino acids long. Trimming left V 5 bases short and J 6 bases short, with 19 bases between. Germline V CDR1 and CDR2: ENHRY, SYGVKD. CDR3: CAISFSGDRIDGYTF. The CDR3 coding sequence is TGTGCCATCAGTTTCTCCGGAGACAGGATTGATGGCTACACCTTC.

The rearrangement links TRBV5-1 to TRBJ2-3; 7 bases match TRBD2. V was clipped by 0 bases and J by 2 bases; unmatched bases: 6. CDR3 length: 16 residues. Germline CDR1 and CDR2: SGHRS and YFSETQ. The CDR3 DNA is TGCGCCAGCAGCTTGGGGGCTAGCGGTGACACAGATACGCAGTATTTT. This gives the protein CASSLGASGDTDTQYF.

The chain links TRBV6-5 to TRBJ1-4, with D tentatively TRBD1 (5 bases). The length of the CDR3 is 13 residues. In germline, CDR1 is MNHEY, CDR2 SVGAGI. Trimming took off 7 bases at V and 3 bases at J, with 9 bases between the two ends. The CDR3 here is CASKRDPNEKLFF. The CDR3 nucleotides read TGTGCCAGCAAAAGGGACCCTAATGAAAAACTGTTTTTT.

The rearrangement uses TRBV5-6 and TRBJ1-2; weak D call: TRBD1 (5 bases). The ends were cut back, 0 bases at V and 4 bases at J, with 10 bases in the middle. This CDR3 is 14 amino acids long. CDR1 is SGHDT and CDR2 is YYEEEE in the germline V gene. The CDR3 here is CASSLGGIGYGYTF. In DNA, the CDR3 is TGTGCCAGCAGCTTGGGGGGCATCGGCTATGGCTACACCTTC.

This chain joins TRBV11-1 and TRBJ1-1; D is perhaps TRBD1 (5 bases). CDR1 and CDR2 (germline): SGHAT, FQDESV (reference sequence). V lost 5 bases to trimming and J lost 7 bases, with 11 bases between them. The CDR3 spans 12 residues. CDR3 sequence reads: CASSPGGDEAFF. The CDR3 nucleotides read TGTGCCAGCAGCCCGGGGGGGGATGAAGCTTTCTTT.

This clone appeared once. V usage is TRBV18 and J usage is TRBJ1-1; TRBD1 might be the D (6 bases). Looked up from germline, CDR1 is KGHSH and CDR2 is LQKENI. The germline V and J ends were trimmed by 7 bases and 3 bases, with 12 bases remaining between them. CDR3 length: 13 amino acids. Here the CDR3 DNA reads TGTGCCAGCTACTTTAACAGGGACACTGAAGCTTTCTTT. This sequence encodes CASYFNRDTEAFF.

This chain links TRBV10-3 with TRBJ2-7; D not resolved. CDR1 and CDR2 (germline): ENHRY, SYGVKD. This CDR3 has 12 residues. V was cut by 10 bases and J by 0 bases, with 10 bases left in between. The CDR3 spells CATSTLSYEQYF. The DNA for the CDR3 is TGTGCCACCTCCACCCTCTCCTACGAGCAGTACTTC.

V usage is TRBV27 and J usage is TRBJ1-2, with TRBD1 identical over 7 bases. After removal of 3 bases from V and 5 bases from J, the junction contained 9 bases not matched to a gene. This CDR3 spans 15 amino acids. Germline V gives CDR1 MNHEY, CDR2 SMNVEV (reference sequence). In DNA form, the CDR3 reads TGTGCCAGCAGTTTGTTCGGACAGGCGGTTTATGGCTACACCTTC. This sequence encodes CASSLFGQAVYGYTF.

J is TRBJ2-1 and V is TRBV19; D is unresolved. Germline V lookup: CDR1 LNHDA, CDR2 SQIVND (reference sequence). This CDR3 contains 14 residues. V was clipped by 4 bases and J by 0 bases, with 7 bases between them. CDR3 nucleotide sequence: TGTGCCAGTAGTAATCCAAGCTCCTACAATGAGCAGTTCTTC. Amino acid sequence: CASSNPSSYNEQFF.

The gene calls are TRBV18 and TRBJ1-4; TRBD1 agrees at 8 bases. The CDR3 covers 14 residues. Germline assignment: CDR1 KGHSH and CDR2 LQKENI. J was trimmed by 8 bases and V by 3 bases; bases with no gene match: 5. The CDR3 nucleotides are TGTGCCAGCTCACCGGACAGGGTAGTAGAAAAACTGTTTTTT. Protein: CASSPDRVVEKLFF.

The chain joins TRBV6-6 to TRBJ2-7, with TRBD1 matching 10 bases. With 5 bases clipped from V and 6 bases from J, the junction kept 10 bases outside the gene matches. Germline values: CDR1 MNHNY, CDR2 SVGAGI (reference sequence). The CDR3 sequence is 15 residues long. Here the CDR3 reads CASSLPGTGVSEQYF. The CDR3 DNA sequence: TGTGCCAGCAGTCTCCCCGGGACAGGGGTATCCGAGCAGTACTTC.

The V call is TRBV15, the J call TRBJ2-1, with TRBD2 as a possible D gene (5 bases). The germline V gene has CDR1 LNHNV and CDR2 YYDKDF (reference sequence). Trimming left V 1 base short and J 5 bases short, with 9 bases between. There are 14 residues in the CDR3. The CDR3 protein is CATSRGSGDNEQFF. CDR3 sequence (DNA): TGTGCCACCAGCAGAGGGTCCGGGGACAATGAGCAGTTCTTC.